These T cell receptor beta chains were read from a single sample in a study of blood T cell repertoires in COVID-19. The repertoire was sequenced with immunoSEQ multiplex PCR; TCRdb's copy has only in-frame clones and lacks some. The sample has around 400,000 clones; roughly 90% are singletons. What was sequenced was peripheral blood. The source of these receptors is a man aged 35 to 55 with acute or convalescent COVID-19. The CDR3 runs from the conserved cysteine through the conserved F or W. Fields, in order: D gene, CDR3 length, clone size, V gene, J gene, CDR3 protein, CDR3 DNA. The D gene is left open where the match is weak. Part of the rows lack a size; the others show once, few, many or a class for expanded clones.

TRBD1	14	.	TRBV5-1	TRBJ2-3	CASSSTGGADTQYF	TGCGCCAGCAGCTCGACAGGGGGCGCAGATACGCAGTATTTT
.	13	.	TRBV3-1/TRBV3-2	TRBJ1-5	CASSQDRGTPQHF	TGTGCCAGCAGCCAAGATAGGGGGACGCCCCAGCATTTT
TRBD1	13	.	TRBV19	TRBJ1-4	CASATGVDEKLFF	TGTGCCAGTGCTACAGGGGTTGATGAAAAACTGTTTTTT
.	16	.	TRBV7-2	TRBJ1-4	CASSLVLGGRIEKLFF	TGTGCCAGCAGCTTAGTTTTGGGGGGGCGCATCGAAAAACTGTTTTTT
TRBD2	14	.	TRBV5-6	TRBJ2-7	CASRTGGRAYEQYF	TGTGCCAGCAGGACTGGCGGGAGAGCATACGAGCAGTACTTC
.	14	.	TRBV2	TRBJ1-2	CASSRDTRNYGYTF	TGTGCCAGCAGCCGGGACACCAGGAACTATGGCTACACCTTC
TRBD2	18	.	TRBV11-3	TRBJ2-1	CASSLEGRGLAVYNEQFF	TGTGCCAGCAGCTTAGAAGGGAGGGGCCTAGCGGTCTACAATGAGCAGTTCTTC
TRBD1	14	once	TRBV27	TRBJ1-4	CASSWGQGNEKLFF	TGTGCCAGCAGTTGGGGACAGGGAAACGAAAAACTGTTTTTT
TRBD1	15	.	TRBV5-5	TRBJ2-7	CASSRHIGTDYEQYF	TGTGCCAGCAGCAGACATATTGGGACAGACTACGAGCAGTACTTC
TRBD1	19	once	TRBV5-5	TRBJ1-6	CASSLFQVGTGRGKLPLHF	TGTGCCAGCAGCTTGTTTCAAGTTGGGACAGGCCGAGGGAAGTTACCCCTCCACTTT
TRBD1	13	.	TRBV7-9	TRBJ1-1	CASSSQGAAEAFF	TGTGCCAGCAGTTCTCAGGGGGCGGCTGAAGCTTTCTTT
.	13	.	TRBV5-8	TRBJ2-1	CASSRIQVNEQFF	TGTGCCAGCAGCCGAATACAGGTAAATGAGCAGTTCTTC
TRBD2	15	.	TRBV4-1	TRBJ2-2	CASSWGLGSTGELFF	TGCGCCAGCAGTTGGGGACTAGGTAGCACCGGGGAGCTGTTTTTT
.	13	.	TRBV10-3	TRBJ1-5	CAISAADWEPQHF	TGTGCCATCAGTGCGGCCGACTGGGAGCCCCAGCATTTT
TRBD1	16	.	TRBV6-4	TRBJ2-4	CASSDNETGVGDIQYF	TGTGCCAGCAGTGACAACGAGACAGGGGTGGGGGACATTCAGTACTTC
.	13	few	TRBV12-3/TRBV12-4	TRBJ1-1	CASRRQENTEAFF	TGTGCCAGCAGACGACAGGAGAACACTGAAGCTTTCTTT
.	13	.	TRBV10-3	TRBJ1-5	CAIGQAGNQPQHF	TGTGCCATCGGTCAAGCGGGGAATCAGCCCCAGCATTTT
.	13	.	TRBV20-1	TRBJ1-1	CSASWGRGTEAFF	TGCAGTGCTAGTTGGGGGAGGGGAACTGAAGCTTTCTTT
.	15	.	TRBV11-2	TRBJ1-1	CASSRGYTPNTEAFF	TGTGCCAGCAGCCGGGGGTATACGCCGAACACTGAAGCTTTCTTT
TRBD1	16	.	TRBV27	TRBJ2-7	CASSLYPRTGNYEQYF	TGTGCCAGCAGTTTATACCCCCGGACAGGGAACTACGAGCAGTACTTC
TRBD2	15	once	TRBV6-5	TRBJ2-1	CASSYGEGPVYEQFF	TGTGCCAGCAGTTACGGGGAGGGACCAGTCTATGAGCAGTTCTTC
TRBD1	13	once	TRBV18	TRBJ1-1	CASSLGQGAEAFF	TGTGCCAGCTCACTAGGACAGGGCGCTGAAGCTTTCTTT